The 16 T cell receptor beta chains presented below share a single source sample, sequenced in a study of technical replicates of blood from a few donors. Assay: immunoSEQ multiplex PCR; the TCRdb copy retains only in-frame clones and omits some. Found here are 95,000 or so clones, about 95% of them singletons; the top ten hold 0.3% to 0.35%. Sequenced input: T cells isolated from PBMCs. The receptors were gathered from a human donor in good health.

The CDR3: CASGAGTGGLEQYF. For the CDR3, the DNA is TGTGCCAGCGGTGCCGGGACAGGGGGCCTCGAGCAGTACTTC. The chain joins TRBV7-8 to TRBJ2-7; 12 bases are a match to TRBD1. Germline-derived CDR1 and CDR2 are SGHVS and FQNEAQ. The junction had 8 bases not matched to a gene; V was cut back by 8 bases and J by 6 bases. The CDR3 runs 14 residues.

The rearrangement uses TRBV10-3 and TRBJ1-1, with D possibly TRBD1 on 5 matching bases. The V and J ends lost 6 bases and 7 bases respectively, with 12 bases between them. Germline V lookup: CDR1 ENHRY, CDR2 SYGVKD. The CDR3 totals 12 residues. The CDR3 DNA follows: TGTGCCATCAGAGGGGAATCGAATGAAGCTTTCTTT. This translates into CAIRGESNEAFF.

This chain joins TRBV4-3 and TRBJ2-1, with 9 bases matching TRBD1. The CDR3 contains 16 residues. J gave up 7 bases and V 3 bases, and 10 bases lay outside the gene matches. The germline CDR1 and CDR2 sequences are LGHNA and YSLEER. This CDR3 is CASSHGTGYSKNEQFF. In nucleotides, the CDR3 is TGCGCCAGCAGCCATGGGACAGGGTATTCCAAGAATGAGCAGTTCTTC.

The rearrangement uses TRBV11-2 and TRBJ1-2, with 7 bases lining up with TRBD1. Germline CDR1 and CDR2: SGHAT and FQNNGV. The CDR3 extends over 16 amino acids. Unmatched junction bases numbered 7, after V lost 1 base and J lost 2 bases. The CDR3 bases are TGTGCCAGCAGCTTAGGCGGGACAGTACTAAACTATGGCTACACCTTC. Protein: CASSLGGTVLNYGYTF.

The gene calls are TRBV7-9 and TRBJ2-5; D gene ambiguous. Trimming stripped 3 bases from V and 1 base from J, with 9 bases between. CDR1 SEHNR and CDR2 FQNEAQ come from the germline V gene (reference sequence). This CDR3 is built from 14 residues. This chain's CDR3 is CASSFLASQETQYF. CDR3 coding DNA: TGTGCCAGCAGCTTTTTGGCAAGCCAAGAGACCCAGTACTTC.

V usage is TRBV7-9 and J usage is TRBJ1-1; 7 bases are shared with TRBD1. V shed 4 bases and J 8 bases; nucleotides not matched to a gene: 16. The germline V gene has CDR1 SEHNR and CDR2 FQNEAQ (reference sequence). This CDR3 has 16 residues. The CDR3 reads CASSSYEGARIYEAFF. The CDR3 DNA sequence: TGTGCCAGCAGCTCCTATGAGGGGGCCCGGATATACGAAGCTTTCTTT.

This clone was recorded only once. The CDR3 region is CASSLWAQKETQYF. The CDR3 DNA reads as TGTGCCAGCAGTTTATGGGCCCAGAAGGAGACCCAGTACTTC. This chain uses TRBV27 with TRBJ2-5; D gene ambiguous. The V and J ends lost 1 base and 5 bases respectively, with 11 bases between them. The germline CDR1 and CDR2 sequences are MNHEY and SMNVEV (reference sequence). This CDR3 contains 14 residues.

The V call is TRBV9, the J call TRBJ1-3, with D possibly TRBD1 on 5 matching bases. The V gene's germline CDR1 is SGDLS and CDR2 YYNGEE. The CDR3 is 14 amino acids. V gave up 2 bases and J gave up 4 bases, with 10 bases separating them. The CDR3 loop is CASSVQGGGNTIYF. DNA for the CDR3: TGTGCCAGCAGCGTTCAGGGAGGAGGAAACACCATATATTTT.

The chain is built from TRBV7-2 and TRBJ2-1; D is perhaps TRBD1 (5 bases). The V end lost 6 bases, the J end lost 8 bases, and 11 bases lay between the germline ends. Germline CDR1 reads SGHTA; CDR2 reads FQGNSA. The CDR3 sequence is 12 residues long. In nucleotides, the CDR3 is TGTGCCAGCAGTACAGGAGCCTATGAGCAGTTCTTC. Encoded protein: CASSTGAYEQFF. The entire variable domain, with the rest obtained from reference TRBV7-2 and TRBJ2-1, is as follows: GAGVSQSPSNKVTEKGKDVELRCDPISGHTALYWYRQSLGQGLEFLIYFQGNSAPDKSGLPSDRFSAERTGGSVSTLTIQRTQQEDSAVYLCASSTGAYEQFFGPGTRLTVL.

The chain employs TRBV7-7 and TRBJ2-2; D perhaps matches TRBD2 (5 bases). This CDR3 has 15 residues. Germline V lookup: CDR1 SSHAT, CDR2 FNYEAQ (reference sequence). V was trimmed by 1 base and J by 0 bases, leaving 6 bases between them. CDR3 residues: CASSLDGTNTGELFF. The DNA of the CDR3 is TGTGCCAGCAGCTTAGACGGGACGAACACCGGGGAGCTGTTTTTT. Looking up the rest from reference TRBV7-7 and TRBJ2-2 gives the full variable domain: GAGVSQSPRYKVTKRGQDVTLRCDPISSHATLYWYQQALGQGPEFLTYFNYEAQPDKSGLPSDRFSAERPEGSISTLTIQRTEQRDSAMYRCASSLDGTNTGELFFGEGSRLTVL.

V is TRBV19 and J is TRBJ2-1, with a tentative D call TRBD2 (6 bases). The CDR3 covers 18 residues. In germline, CDR1 is LNHDA, CDR2 SQIVND (reference sequence). V lost 3 bases, J lost 5 bases, and 23 bases lay in between. CDR3 sequence reads: CASSIQTVLALLDNEQFF. Here the CDR3 DNA reads TGTGCCAGTAGTATTCAAACGGTCCTAGCGCTCCTAGACAATGAGCAGTTCTTC.

The chain couples TRBV6-5 to TRBJ2-3, with D uncertain. This CDR3 comprises 12 residues. From germline, CDR1 is MNHEY and CDR2 SVGAGI. V shed 2 bases and J shed 4 bases, with 4 bases lying between them. The CDR3 spells CASSYVSDTQYF. DNA for the CDR3: TGTGCCAGCAGTTACGTCTCAGATACGCAGTATTTT.

V and J are TRBV11-1 and TRBJ2-7; a possible D gene is TRBD2 (6 bases). Germline CDR1 SGHAT, CDR2 FQDESV (reference sequence). The CDR3 runs to 17 residues. The V end lost 1 base, the J end lost 5 bases, and 21 bases lay between the germline ends. The CDR3 DNA follows: TGTGCCAGCAGCTTAGTGGCTACGGTCGGGAGTATCGACGAGCAGTACTTC. Residues: CASSLVATVGSIDEQYF.

The table lists this clone with a count of one. V gene TRBV2 combines with J gene TRBJ1-2; D is uncertain. The V gene's germline CDR1 is SNHLY and CDR2 FYNNEI. Trimming stripped 1 base from V and 3 bases from J, with 6 bases between. This CDR3 is built from 13 residues. DNA of the CDR3: TGTGCCAGCAGTGAAGACCTATACTATGGCTACACCTTC. It yields the protein CASSEDLYYGYTF.

The V and J genes are TRBV14 and TRBJ1-2; D not certain. The CDR3 is 15 amino acids. Germline assignment: CDR1 SGHDN and CDR2 FVKESK. The germline V and J ends were trimmed by 1 base and 2 bases, with 11 bases remaining between them. This chain's CDR3 is CASSQGLTGNYGYTF. The DNA of the CDR3 is TGTGCCAGCAGCCAAGGCCTAACGGGAAACTATGGCTACACCTTC.

The rearrangement joins TRBV4-1 to TRBJ2-7, with TRBD1 identical over 9 bases. CDR1 is MGHRA and CDR2 is YSYEKL in the germline V gene. The CDR3 spans 13 residues. V was pared by 4 bases and J by 5 bases, with 3 bases of the junction left unmatched. The CDR3 reads CASSRDREHEQYF. The CDR3 DNA is TGCGCCAGCAGCCGGGACAGGGAACACGAGCAGTACTTC.